These 16 T cell receptor beta chains share one sample of origin, sequenced in a study of blood T cell repertoires in COVID-19. Assay used: immunoSEQ multiplex PCR; TCRdb lists only in-frame clones, some missing. This sample carries under 250,000 clones, over 70% of them seen once, and the ten largest clones take about 2.9%. The source material was PBMCs or T cells enriched from blood (not recorded which). Source of these receptors: a woman in her thirties or forties who had been exposed to COVID-19.

The rearrangement uses TRBV11-2 and TRBJ2-5; D possibly corresponds to TRBD1 (6 bases). This CDR3 contains 16 residues. CDR1 is SGHAT, CDR2 FQNNGV, per germline. Trimming removed 4 bases at V and 0 bases at J, with 15 bases between. The CDR3 is CASSSYRARYQETQYF. For the CDR3, the DNA is TGTGCCAGCAGCTCATACAGGGCTCGGTACCAAGAGACCCAGTACTTC.

The chain links TRBV7-2 to TRBJ2-1; D gene ambiguous. In germline, CDR1 is SGHTA, CDR2 FQGNSA. The CDR3 is 13 residues long. V lost 6 bases, J lost 5 bases, and 11 bases lay in between. CDR3 sequence: CASSRRRNNEQFF. As DNA, the CDR3 is TGTGCCAGCAGTAGGAGAAGAAACAATGAGCAGTTCTTC. The whole variable domain, filled in from reference TRBV7-2 and TRBJ2-1, reads GAGVSQSPSNKVTEKGKDVELRCDPISGHTALYWYRQSLGQGLEFLIYFQGNSAPDKSGLPSDRFSAERTGGSVSTLTIQRTQQEDSAVYLCASSRRRNNEQFFGPGTRLTVL.

The CDR3 region is CASSLGTGPDTEAFF. CDR3 DNA sequence: TGCGCCAGCAGCTTGGGGACAGGGCCGGACACTGAAGCTTTCTTT. The chain has TRBV5-1 and TRBJ1-1; 8 bases are shared with TRBD1. After removal of 0 bases from V and 3 bases from J, the junction contained 4 bases not matched to a gene. This CDR3 region has 15 residues. Germline V lookup: CDR1 SGHRS, CDR2 YFSETQ.

V is TRBV7-9 and J is TRBJ1-1; the D is unclear. Germline V gives CDR1 SEHNR, CDR2 FQNEAQ (reference sequence). The CDR3 runs 14 residues. Trimming took 7 bases from V and 1 from J, leaving 13 bases between them. CDR3 in DNA: TGTGCCAGCACCCCTGTTGGGCAGAACACTGAAGCTTTCTTT. Protein sequence: CASTPVGQNTEAFF.

The gene calls are TRBV6-2 or TRBV6-3 and TRBJ1-2, with D maybe TRBD1 (6 bases). There are 14 residues in the CDR3. Germline lookup yields CDR1 MNHEY and CDR2 SVGEGT. V lost 0 bases and J lost 7, with 12 bases in between. CDR3 protein: CASSYSGGRSGYTF. In DNA form, the CDR3 reads TGTGCCAGCAGTTACTCGGGGGGGCGAAGTGGCTACACCTTC.

There are a few counts of this clone. The chain joins TRBV21-1 to TRBJ2-3; TRBD2 was called by the table and not checked on the DNA. TRBV21-1 is noted as a pseudogene. This CDR3 region has 20 residues. Written as DNA, the CDR3 is TGTGCCAGCAGCAAAGACGGACGGGCGGGGTGGAGTGCTAGCACAGATACGCAGTATTTT. Its translation is CASSKDGRAGWSASTDTQYF.

This chain links TRBV24-1 with TRBJ1-5; D remains unclear. Between the trimmed V and J ends, which lost 5 bases and 6 bases, there was a span of 16 bases. Looked up from germline, CDR1 is KGHDR and CDR2 is SFDVKD. The CDR3 spans 15 residues. CDR3 nucleotides: TGTGCCACCAGTGCTTCGGGAACCCCAGGTCAGCCCCAGCATTTT. Translated, it gives CATSASGTPGQPQHF.

This clone was seen once. CDR3 nucleotides: TGCGCCAGCAGCCAAGAAATAAGAGGTTTAAACTATGGCTACACCTTC. Amino acid sequence: CASSQEIRGLNYGYTF. The chain couples TRBV4-3 to TRBJ1-2; D is unresolved. The CDR3 is 16 residues long. In germline, CDR1 is LGHNA, CDR2 YSLEER. V lost 0 bases, J lost 2 bases, and 13 bases lay in between.

In regard to this clone: Relative to the germline gene, one junction end is altered; a read error may explain this. This chain joins TRBV5-1 and TRBJ2-5, with D possibly matching TRBD2 (6 bases). Germline lookup yields CDR1 SGHRS and CDR2 YFSETQ. The CDR3 runs 15 residues. The CDR3 DNA is TGTGCCAGCAGCTTAGTAATAGGCGGGGTGGAGACCCAGTACTTC. Translated: CASSLVIGGVETQYF. Based on the CDR3 plus reference TRBV5-1 and TRBJ2-5, the full variable domain is KAGVTQTPRYLIKTRGQQVTLSCSPISGHRSVSWYQQTPGQGLQFLFEYFSETQRNKGNFPGRFSGRQFSNSRSEMNVSTLELGDSALYLCASSLVIGGVETQYFGPGTRLLVL.

This sequence joins TRBV18 and TRBJ2-3; D perhaps matches TRBD2 (5 bases). This CDR3 has 12 amino acids. CDR1 is KGHSH and CDR2 is LQKENI in the germline V gene. V lost 3 bases, J lost 5 bases, and 6 bases lay in between. CDR3 residues: CASSPEGDTQYF. CDR3 nucleotides: TGTGCCAGCTCACCCGAGGGAGATACGCAGTATTTT.

The genes are TRBV4-3 and TRBJ1-1; D is perhaps TRBD1 (6 bases). Germline lookup yields CDR1 LGHNA and CDR2 YSLEER. There are 15 residues in the CDR3. V was trimmed by 1 base and J by 0 bases, leaving 9 bases between them. This CDR3 reads CASSQVDRLNTEAFF. CDR3 in DNA: TGCGCCAGCAGCCAAGTGGACAGATTGAACACTGAAGCTTTCTTT.

The V call is TRBV24-1, the J call TRBJ2-6; 9 bases align to TRBD1. Per germline, CDR1 KGHDR and CDR2 SFDVKD. Trimming took 8 bases from V and 2 from J; bases not matched to a gene: 9. The CDR3 has 17 amino acids. The CDR3 spells CATTSGQGSPGANVLTF. The CDR3 DNA reads TGTGCCACCACCTCAGGACAGGGGTCCCCTGGGGCCAACGTCCTGACTTTC.

J is TRBJ1-2 and V is TRBV24-1; D ambiguous. Germline CDR1 and CDR2: KGHDR and SFDVKD. The V and J ends lost 3 bases and 5 bases respectively, with 15 bases between them. The CDR3 spans 15 residues. In DNA, the CDR3 is TGTGCCACCAGTGATCCTGCAACGGGTTTTTATGGCTACACCTTC. Translated, it gives CATSDPATGFYGYTF.

This clone was counted a single time. The chain combines TRBV28 with TRBJ2-1; no reliable D call. CDR1 and CDR2 from the germline V gene are MDHEN and SYDVKM. The CDR3 runs to 10 residues. CDR3 in DNA: TGTGCTACTCACTACAATGAGCAGTTCTTC. Residues: CATHYNEQFF. The full variable domain, in which reference TRBV28 and TRBJ2-1 provide the parts outside the CDR3, is DVKVTQSSRYLVKRTGEKVFLECVQDMDHENMFWYRQDPGLGLRLIYFSYDVKMKEKGDIPEGYSVSREKKERFSLILESASTNQTSMYLCATHYNEQFFGPGTRLTVL.

The chain is built from TRBV5-1 and TRBJ2-7; D ambiguous. The CDR3 contains 12 residues. Trimming cost V 4 bases and J 3 bases, with 8 bases left between them. Germline V gene sequence: CDR1 SGHRS, CDR2 YFSETQ. This CDR3 is CASSPNNYEQYF. The CDR3 region has the DNA TGCGCCAGCAGCCCGAACAACTACGAGCAGTACTTC.

The rearrangement joins TRBV5-8 to TRBJ2-3; 11 bases are a match to TRBD2. The germline V gene has CDR1 SGHTS and CDR2 YDEGEE. The CDR3 is 17 residues long. V shed 6 bases and J 0 bases; nucleotides not matched to a gene: 9. CDR3 bases: TGTGCCAGCAACCTCCTAGCGGGGGGCCGAAGCACAGATACGCAGTATTTT. Its protein is CASNLLAGGRSTDTQYF.